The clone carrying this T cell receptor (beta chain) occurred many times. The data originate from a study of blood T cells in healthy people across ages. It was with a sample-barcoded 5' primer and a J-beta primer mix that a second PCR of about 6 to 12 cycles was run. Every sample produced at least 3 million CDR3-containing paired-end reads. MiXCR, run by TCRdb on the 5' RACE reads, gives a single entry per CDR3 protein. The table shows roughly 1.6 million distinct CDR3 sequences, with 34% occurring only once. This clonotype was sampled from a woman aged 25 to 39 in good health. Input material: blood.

In nucleotides, the CDR3 is TGTGCCATCAGTGATCGGGGCGAGCAGTACTTC. As protein: CAISDRGEQYF. V is TRBV10-3 and J is TRBJ2-7; tentative D call: TRBD2 (5 bases). Germline lookup yields CDR1 ENHRY and CDR2 SYGVKD. CDR3 length: 11 amino acids. The V end lost 3 bases, the J end lost 6 bases, and 6 bases lay between the germline ends.